The subject of this entry is one T cell receptor beta chain. The CDR3 is 14 amino acids. Germline CDR1 MGHRA, CDR2 YSYEKL. V lost 1 base and J 0 bases, leaving 6 bases between the germline ends. This specimen comes from a study of blood T cell repertoires in COVID-19. Which cohort a participant joined came from the clinical history participants gave. In the original analysis: Reference gene primer amplification in the assay estimated nucleated cell counts. TCRdb keeps only in-frame clones here, not all; method: immunoSEQ multiplex PCR. V, J and clone size were drawn from that table, and D and trimming were deduced from the DNA. The repertoire includes about 480,000 clones, 70% to 90% of them detected once, and around 7.9% sits in the top ten.

Sequencing input: PBMCs or T cells enriched from blood (not recorded which). This TCR came from a woman aged 55 to 70 who had recovered from COVID-19. V usage is TRBV4-1 and J usage is TRBJ1-1, with D perhaps TRBD1 (6 bases). The CDR3 reads CASSQGQVNTEAFF. CDR3 sequence (DNA): TGCGCCAGCAGCCAAGGACAGGTGAACACTGAAGCTTTCTTT.